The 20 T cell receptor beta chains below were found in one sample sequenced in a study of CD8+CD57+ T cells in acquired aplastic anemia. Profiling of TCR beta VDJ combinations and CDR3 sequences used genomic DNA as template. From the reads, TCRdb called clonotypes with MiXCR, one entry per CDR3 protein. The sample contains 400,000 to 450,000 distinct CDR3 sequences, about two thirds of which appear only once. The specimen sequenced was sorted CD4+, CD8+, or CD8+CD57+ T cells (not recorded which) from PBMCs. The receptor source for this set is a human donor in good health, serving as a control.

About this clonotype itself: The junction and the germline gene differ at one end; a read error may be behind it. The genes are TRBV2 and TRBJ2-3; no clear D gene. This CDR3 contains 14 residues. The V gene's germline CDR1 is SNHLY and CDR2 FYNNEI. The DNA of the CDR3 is TGTGCCACCAGCAGAGAAAAGGGCACAGAGACGCAGTATTTT. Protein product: CATSREKGTETQYF.

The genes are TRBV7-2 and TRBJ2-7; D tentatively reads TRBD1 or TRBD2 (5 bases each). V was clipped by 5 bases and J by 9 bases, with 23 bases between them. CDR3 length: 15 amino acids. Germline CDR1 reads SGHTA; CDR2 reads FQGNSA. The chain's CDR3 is CASSTRQSGQYTQYF. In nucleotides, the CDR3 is TGTGCCAGCAGCACAAGACAGAGCGGACAATACACGCAGTACTTC.

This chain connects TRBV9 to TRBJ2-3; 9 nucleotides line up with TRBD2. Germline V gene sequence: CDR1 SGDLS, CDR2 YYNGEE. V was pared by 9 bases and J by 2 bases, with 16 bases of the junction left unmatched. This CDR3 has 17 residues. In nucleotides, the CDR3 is TGTGCCACCAGTTATTCGGGGGCTAGCGGGACCACAGATACGCAGTATTTT. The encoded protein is CATSYSGASGTTDTQYF.

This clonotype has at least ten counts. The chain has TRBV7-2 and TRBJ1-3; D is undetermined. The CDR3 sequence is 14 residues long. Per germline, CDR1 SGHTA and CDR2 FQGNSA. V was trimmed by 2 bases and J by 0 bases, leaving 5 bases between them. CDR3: CASSLPSSGNTIYF. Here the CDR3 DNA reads TGTGCCAGCAGCTTACCCAGCTCTGGAAACACCATATATTTT.

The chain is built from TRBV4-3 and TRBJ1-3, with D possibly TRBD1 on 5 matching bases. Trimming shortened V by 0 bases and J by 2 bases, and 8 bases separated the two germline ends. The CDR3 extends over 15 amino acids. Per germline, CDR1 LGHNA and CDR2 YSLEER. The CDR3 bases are TGCGCCAGCAGCCAAGATACGGGGGCTGGAAACACCATATATTTT. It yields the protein CASSQDTGAGNTIYF.

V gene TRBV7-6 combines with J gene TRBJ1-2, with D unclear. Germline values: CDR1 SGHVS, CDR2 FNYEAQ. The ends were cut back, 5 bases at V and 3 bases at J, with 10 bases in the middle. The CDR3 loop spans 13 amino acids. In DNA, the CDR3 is TGTGCCAGCAGCGGAGCGTATGACTATGGCTACACCTTC. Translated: CASSGAYDYGYTF.

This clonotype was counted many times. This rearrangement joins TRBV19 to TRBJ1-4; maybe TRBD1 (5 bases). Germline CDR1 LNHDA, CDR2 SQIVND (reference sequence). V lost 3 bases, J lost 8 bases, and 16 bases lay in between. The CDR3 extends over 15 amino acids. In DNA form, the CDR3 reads TGTGCCAGTAGTATGGAAGTGGCAGGGAGCGAAAAACTGTTTTTT. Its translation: CASSMEVAGSEKLFF.

The CDR3 is CSVAESGANVLTF. The CDR3 DNA follows: TGCAGCGTTGCTGAATCTGGGGCCAACGTCCTGACTTTC. The V call is TRBV29-1, the J call TRBJ2-6; D call uncertain. Germline values: CDR1 SQVTM, CDR2 ANQGSEA. Trimming shortened V by 4 bases and J by 1 base, and 5 bases separated the two germline ends. CDR3 size: 13 residues.

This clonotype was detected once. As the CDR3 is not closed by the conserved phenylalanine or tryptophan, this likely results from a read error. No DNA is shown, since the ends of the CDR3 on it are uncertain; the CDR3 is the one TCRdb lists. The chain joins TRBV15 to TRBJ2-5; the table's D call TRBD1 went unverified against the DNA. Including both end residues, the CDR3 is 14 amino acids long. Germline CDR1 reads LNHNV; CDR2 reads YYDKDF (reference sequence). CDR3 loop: CATGSGGYGYTFGS.

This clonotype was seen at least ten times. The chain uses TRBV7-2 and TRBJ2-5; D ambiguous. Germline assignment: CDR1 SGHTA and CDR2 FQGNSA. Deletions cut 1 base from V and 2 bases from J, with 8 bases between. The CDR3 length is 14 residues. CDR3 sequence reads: CASSLGQAQETQYF. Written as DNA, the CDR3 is TGTGCCAGCAGCTTAGGGCAGGCGCAAGAGACCCAGTACTTC.

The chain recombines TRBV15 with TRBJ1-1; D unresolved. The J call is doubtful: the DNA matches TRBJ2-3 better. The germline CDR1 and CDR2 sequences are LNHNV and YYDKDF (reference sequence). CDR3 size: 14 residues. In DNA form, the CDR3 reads TGTGCCACCAGAGCAAATGCCAGCAAGAATGAACAGTATTTT. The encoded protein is CATRANASKNEQYF.

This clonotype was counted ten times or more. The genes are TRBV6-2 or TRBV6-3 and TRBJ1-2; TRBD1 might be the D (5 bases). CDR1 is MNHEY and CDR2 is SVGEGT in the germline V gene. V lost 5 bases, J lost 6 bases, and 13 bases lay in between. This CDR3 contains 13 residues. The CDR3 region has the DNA TGTGCCAGCAGTCAGGGTAGGAGAAATGGCTACACCTTC. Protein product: CASSQGRRNGYTF.

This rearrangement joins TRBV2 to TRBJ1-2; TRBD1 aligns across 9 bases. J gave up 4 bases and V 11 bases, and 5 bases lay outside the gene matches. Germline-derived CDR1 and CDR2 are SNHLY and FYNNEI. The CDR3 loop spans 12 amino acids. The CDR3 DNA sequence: TGTGCCGCCGGGACAGGGATCTATGGCTACACCTTC. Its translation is CAAGTGIYGYTF.

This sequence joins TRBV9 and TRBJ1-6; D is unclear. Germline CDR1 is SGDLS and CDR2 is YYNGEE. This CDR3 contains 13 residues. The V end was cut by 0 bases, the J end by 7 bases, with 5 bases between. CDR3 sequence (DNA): TGTGCCAGCAGCGTAGAGATAAATTCACCCCTCCACTTT. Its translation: CASSVEINSPLHF.

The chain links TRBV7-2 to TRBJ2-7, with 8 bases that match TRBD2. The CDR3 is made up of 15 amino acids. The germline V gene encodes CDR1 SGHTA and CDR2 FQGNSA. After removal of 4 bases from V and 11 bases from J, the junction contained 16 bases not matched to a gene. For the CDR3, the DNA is TGTGCCAGCAGCTCGGGGGGGGAACTGAACAACCCGAAGTACTTC. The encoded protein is CASSSGGELNNPKYF.

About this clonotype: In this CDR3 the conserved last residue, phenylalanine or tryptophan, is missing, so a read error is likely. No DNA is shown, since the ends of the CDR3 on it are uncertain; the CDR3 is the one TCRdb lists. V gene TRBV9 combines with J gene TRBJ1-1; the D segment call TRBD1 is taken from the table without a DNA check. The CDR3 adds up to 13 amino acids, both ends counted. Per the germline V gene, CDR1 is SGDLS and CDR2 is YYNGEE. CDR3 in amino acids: CASSVGPSAGVTV.

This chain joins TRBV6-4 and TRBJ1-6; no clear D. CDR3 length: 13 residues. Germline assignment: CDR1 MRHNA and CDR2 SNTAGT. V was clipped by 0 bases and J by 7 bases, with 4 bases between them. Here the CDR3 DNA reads TGTGCCAGCAGTGACTCTGGGAATTCACCCCTCCACTTT. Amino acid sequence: CASSDSGNSPLHF.

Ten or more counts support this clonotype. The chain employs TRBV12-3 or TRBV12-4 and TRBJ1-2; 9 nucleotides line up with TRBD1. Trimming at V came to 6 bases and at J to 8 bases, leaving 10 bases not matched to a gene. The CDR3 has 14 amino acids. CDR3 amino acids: CASSKDRGVSGYTF. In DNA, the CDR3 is TGTGCCAGCAGCAAGGACAGGGGTGTTTCAGGCTACACCTTC.

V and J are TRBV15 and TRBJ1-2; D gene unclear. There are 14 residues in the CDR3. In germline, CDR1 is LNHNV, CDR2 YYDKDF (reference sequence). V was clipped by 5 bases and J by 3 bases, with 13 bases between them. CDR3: CATSPPRAYYGYTF. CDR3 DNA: TGTGCCACCAGCCCTCCAAGGGCGTACTATGGCTACACCTTC.

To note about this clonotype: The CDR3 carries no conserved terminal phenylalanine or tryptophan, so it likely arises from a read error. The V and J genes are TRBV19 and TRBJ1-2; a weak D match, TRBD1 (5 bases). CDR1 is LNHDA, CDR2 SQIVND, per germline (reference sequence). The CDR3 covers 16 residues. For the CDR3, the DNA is TGTGCCGGTAGTATAGATGCGCGTGGGACCGGCTATGGCTACACCCTC. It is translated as CAGSIDARGTGYGYTL.